The T cell receptor (beta chain) described here comes from a study of response to subunit inactivated influenza vaccine. The CDR3 runs 13 residues. CDR1 and CDR2 (germline): KGHSH, LQKENI. V lost 2 bases to trimming and J lost 6 bases, with 11 bases between them. Study results and caveats: The authors offered the suggestion that each seasonal influenza vaccination recruits few new T cells.

MiXCR, run by TCRdb on the RT-PCR reads, gives a single entry per CDR3 protein. Seen here are 500,000 to 550,000 distinct CDR3 sequences, around 8% observed once, and the top ten hold 13%. As concerns this clonotype: Its specificity is unknown.

The material was PBMCs from blood, obtained around 25 months after vaccination. The TCR sequence derives from a man between 50 and 75 years old who received an inactivated influenza vaccine. The genes are TRBV18 and TRBJ2-7; no definite D call. The CDR3 protein is CASSPKETGEQYF. Here the CDR3 DNA reads TGTGCCAGCTCACCAAAGGAGACGGGCGAGCAGTACTTC.